Listed here are 13 T cell receptor beta chains from one sample, sequenced in a study of T cell responses to AZD1222 COVID-19 vaccine. Assay used: immunoSEQ multiplex PCR; TCRdb lists only in-frame clones, some missing. This sample has some 25,000 clones, with more than 75% found just once. The starting material was peripheral blood, obtained 28 days after the second AZD1222 dose. The receptors stem from an adult who received the AZD1222 COVID-19 vaccine.

This clone appeared once. The chain couples TRBV5-4 to TRBJ1-5; the D gene is possibly TRBD1 (5 bases). V lost 5 bases to trimming and J lost 8 bases, with 14 bases between them. Germline loops: CDR1 SGHNT, CDR2 YYREEE (reference sequence). The CDR3 covers 13 residues. The CDR3, as DNA: TGTGCCAGCAGTTCCTCCTTAGGGGAGCCCCAGCATTTT. Its protein is CASSSSLGEPQHF.

This chain links TRBV7-2 with TRBJ2-7, with a possible D match to TRBD2 (6 bases). Germline lookup yields CDR1 SGHTA and CDR2 FQGNSA. V shed 5 bases and J shed 2 bases, with 13 bases lying between them. The CDR3 is made up of 14 amino acids. CDR3 coding DNA: TGTGCCAGCAGCCTTAGCGGTGGGCCCTACGAGCAGTACTTC. Translated, it gives CASSLSGGPYEQYF.

The rearrangement uses TRBV3-1 (or the pseudogene TRBV3-2) and TRBJ1-6; D is undetermined. Germline V gene sequence: CDR1 LGHDT, CDR2 YNNKEL (reference sequence). The V end was cut by 1 base, the J end by 14 bases, with 6 bases between. The length of the CDR3 is 11 residues. CDR3 sequence: CASSQGPSLHF. In DNA, the CDR3 is TGTGCCAGCAGCCAAGGGCCGTCCCTCCACTTT.

The chain links TRBV11-1 to TRBJ2-1, with 7 bases lining up with TRBD2. CDR3 size: 15 residues. Per the germline V gene, CDR1 is SGHAT and CDR2 is FQDESV (reference sequence). V shed 0 bases, J shed 3 bases, and the junction held 2 bases outside the gene matches. CDR3 residues: CASSLAGRDYNEQFF. In DNA form, the CDR3 reads TGTGCCAGCAGCTTAGCGGGGAGGGACTACAATGAGCAGTTCTTC.

This clone is a singleton in its sample. The chain uses TRBV28 and TRBJ1-1, with 9 bases matching TRBD1. Trimming took 3 bases from V and 8 from J; bases not matched to a gene: 10. CDR1 MDHEN and CDR2 SYDVKM come from the germline V gene. The CDR3 runs 15 residues. The DNA for the CDR3 is TGTGCCAGCAGTTTTATCGACAGGGGGGCTGTGGAAGCTTTCTTT. Protein: CASSFIDRGAVEAFF.

This clone has just a few counts. The rearrangement joins TRBV6-5 to TRBJ1-1; no firm D call. The CDR3 is made up of 13 amino acids. CDR1 is MNHEY, CDR2 SVGAGI, per germline. Trimming removed 6 bases from V and 0 bases from J, with 8 bases in between. The CDR3 DNA is TGTGCCAGCAGATGGGCGGTGAACACTGAAGCTTTCTTT. Protein sequence: CASRWAVNTEAFF.

The rearrangement joins TRBV5-1 to TRBJ2-7; unclear D gene. Trimming shortened V by 0 bases and J by 3 bases, and 13 bases separated the two germline ends. The CDR3 spans 15 residues. The germline V gene has CDR1 SGHRS and CDR2 YFSETQ. The CDR3 reads CASSLDWRPFYEQYF. The CDR3 nucleotides are TGCGCCAGCAGCTTGGATTGGCGACCCTTCTACGAGCAGTACTTC.

This clone was counted a few times. This chain links TRBV2 with TRBJ1-1; TRBD1 agrees at 7 bases. Losses at the gene ends were 2 bases for V and 1 base for J; bases not matched to a gene: 4. This CDR3 has 15 residues. Germline CDR1 reads SNHLY; CDR2 reads FYNNEI. CDR3 region: CASSEQGEGNTEAFF. The CDR3 nucleotides read TGTGCCAGCAGTGAACAGGGGGAGGGGAACACTGAAGCTTTCTTT.

This clone appeared a single time. The V call is TRBV6-5, the J call TRBJ2-7, with 10 bases fitting TRBD1. V trimming: 6 bases; J trimming: 2 bases; junction bases outside the gene matches: 7. The CDR3 length is 15 residues. Germline V gene lookup returns CDR1 MNHEY and CDR2 SVGAGI. The CDR3 nucleotides are TGTGCCAGCAGGGATCCGGGACAGGGGACCTACGAGCAGTACTTC. This translates into CASRDPGQGTYEQYF.

In nucleotides, the CDR3 is TGTGCCAGCAGCTTGGTAACAGGGCGACAAATGGGAGCTTTCTTT. It codes for CASSLVTGRQMGAFF. The chain links TRBV5-4 to TRBJ1-1; D may be TRBD1 (6 bases). V was cut by 0 bases and J by 10 bases, with 19 bases left in between. Germline assignment: CDR1 SGHNT and CDR2 YYREEE (reference sequence). The CDR3 loop spans 15 amino acids.

The chain links TRBV12-3 or TRBV12-4 to TRBJ2-7; D remains unclear. Trimming took off 4 bases at V and 5 bases at J, with 6 bases between the two ends. The CDR3 length is 11 residues. The CDR3 coding sequence is TGTGCCAGCAGTTATTTTGACGAGCAGTACTTC. Encoded protein: CASSYFDEQYF.

This chain uses TRBV6-5 with TRBJ2-7, with 8 bases that match TRBD1. The CDR3 has 15 residues. Trimming took 6 bases from V and 0 from J; bases not matched to a gene: 7. From germline, CDR1 is MNHEY and CDR2 SVGAGI. The CDR3 protein is CASSRDRTSSYEQYF. The CDR3 region has the DNA TGTGCCAGCAGCCGGGACAGGACAAGCTCCTACGAGCAGTACTTC.

This sequence joins TRBV6-5 and TRBJ2-7; a possible D gene is TRBD2 (6 bases). Germline CDR1 reads MNHEY; CDR2 reads SVGAGI. This CDR3 region has 13 residues. Trimming took off 7 bases at V and 2 bases at J, with 12 bases between the two ends. CDR3 sequence reads: CASTSVSTYEQYF. CDR3 nucleotide sequence: TGTGCCAGCACTAGCGTTTCGACCTACGAGCAGTACTTC.